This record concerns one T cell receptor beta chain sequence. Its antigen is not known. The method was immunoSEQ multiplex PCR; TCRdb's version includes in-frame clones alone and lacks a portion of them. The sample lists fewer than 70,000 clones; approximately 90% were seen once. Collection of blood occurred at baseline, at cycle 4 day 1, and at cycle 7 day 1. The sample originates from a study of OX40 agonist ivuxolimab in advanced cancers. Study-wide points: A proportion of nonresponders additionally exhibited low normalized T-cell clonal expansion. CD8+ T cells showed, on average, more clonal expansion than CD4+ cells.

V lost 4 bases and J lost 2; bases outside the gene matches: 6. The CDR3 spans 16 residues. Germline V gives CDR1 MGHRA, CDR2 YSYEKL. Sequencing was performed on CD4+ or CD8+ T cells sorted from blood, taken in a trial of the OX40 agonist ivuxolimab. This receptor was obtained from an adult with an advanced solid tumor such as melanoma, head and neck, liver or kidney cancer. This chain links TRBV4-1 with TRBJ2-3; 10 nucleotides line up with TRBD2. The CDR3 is CASSPTTSGYTDTQYF. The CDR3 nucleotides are TGCGCCAGCAGCCCGACGACTAGCGGGTACACAGATACGCAGTATTTT.